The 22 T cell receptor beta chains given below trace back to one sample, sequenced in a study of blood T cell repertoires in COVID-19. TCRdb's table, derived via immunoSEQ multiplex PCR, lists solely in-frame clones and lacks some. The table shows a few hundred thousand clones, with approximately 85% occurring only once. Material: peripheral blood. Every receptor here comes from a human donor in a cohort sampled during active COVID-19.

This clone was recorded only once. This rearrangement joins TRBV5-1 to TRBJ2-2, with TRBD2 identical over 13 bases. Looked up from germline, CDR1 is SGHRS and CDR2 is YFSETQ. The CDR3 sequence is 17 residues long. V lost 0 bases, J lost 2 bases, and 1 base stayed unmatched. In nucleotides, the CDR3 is TGCGCCAGCAGCTTGGGGACTAGCGGGGGAAACACCGGGGAGCTGTTTTTT. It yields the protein CASSLGTSGGNTGELFF. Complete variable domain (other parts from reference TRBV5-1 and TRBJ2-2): KAGVTQTPRYLIKTRGQQVTLSCSPISGHRSVSWYQQTPGQGLQFLFEYFSETQRNKGNFPGRFSGRQFSNSRSEMNVSTLELGDSALYLCASSLGTSGGNTGELFFGEGSRLTVL.

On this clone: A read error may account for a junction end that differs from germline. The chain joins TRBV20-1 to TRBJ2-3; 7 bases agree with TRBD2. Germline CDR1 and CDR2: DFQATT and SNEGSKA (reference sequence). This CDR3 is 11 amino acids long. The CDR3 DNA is TGCAGTGCTAGAGATGGGGGGGATCAACGTTTT. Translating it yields CSARDGGDQRF.

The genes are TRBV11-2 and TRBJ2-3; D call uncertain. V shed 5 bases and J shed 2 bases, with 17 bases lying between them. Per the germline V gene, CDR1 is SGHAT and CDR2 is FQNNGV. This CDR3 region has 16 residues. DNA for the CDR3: TGTGCCAGCAGCCCAACGTCGGCTAGAATCACAGATACGCAGTATTTT. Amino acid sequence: CASSPTSARITDTQYF.

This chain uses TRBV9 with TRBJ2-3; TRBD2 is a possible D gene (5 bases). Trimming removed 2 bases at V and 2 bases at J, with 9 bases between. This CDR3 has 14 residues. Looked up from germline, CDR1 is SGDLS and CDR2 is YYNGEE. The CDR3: CASSVAADTDTQYF. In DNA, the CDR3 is TGTGCCAGCAGCGTGGCAGCGGACACAGATACGCAGTATTTT.

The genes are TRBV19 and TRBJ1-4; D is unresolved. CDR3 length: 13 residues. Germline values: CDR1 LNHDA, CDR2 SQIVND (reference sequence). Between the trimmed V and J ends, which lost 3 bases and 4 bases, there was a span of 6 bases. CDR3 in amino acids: CASSIRGNEKLFF. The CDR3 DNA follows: TGTGCCAGTAGTATCCGGGGTAATGAAAAACTGTTTTTT.

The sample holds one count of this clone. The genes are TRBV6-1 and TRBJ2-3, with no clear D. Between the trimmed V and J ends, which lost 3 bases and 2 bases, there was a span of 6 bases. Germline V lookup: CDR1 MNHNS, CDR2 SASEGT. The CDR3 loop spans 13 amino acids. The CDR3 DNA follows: TGTGCCAGCAGTGACAGTAACACAGATACGCAGTATTTT. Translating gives CASSDSNTDTQYF.

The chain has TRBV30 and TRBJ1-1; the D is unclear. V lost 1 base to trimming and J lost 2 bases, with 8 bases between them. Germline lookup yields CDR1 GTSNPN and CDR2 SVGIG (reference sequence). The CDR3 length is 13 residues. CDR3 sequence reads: CAWSEHRNTEAFF. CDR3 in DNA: TGTGCCTGGAGTGAACACAGAAACACTGAAGCTTTCTTT.

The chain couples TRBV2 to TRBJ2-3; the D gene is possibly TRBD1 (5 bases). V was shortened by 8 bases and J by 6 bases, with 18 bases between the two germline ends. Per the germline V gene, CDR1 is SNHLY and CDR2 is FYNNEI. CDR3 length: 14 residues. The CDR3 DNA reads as TGTGCCAGCGCCCTCGGCAGGGCTTTTGATACGCAGTATTTT. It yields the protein CASALGRAFDTQYF.

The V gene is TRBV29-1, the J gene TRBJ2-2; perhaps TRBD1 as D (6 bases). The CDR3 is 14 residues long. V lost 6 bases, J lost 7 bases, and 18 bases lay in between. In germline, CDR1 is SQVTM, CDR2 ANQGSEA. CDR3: CSVVTSGTIGELFF. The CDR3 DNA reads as TGCAGCGTGGTTACTTCCGGGACAATCGGGGAGCTGTTTTTT.

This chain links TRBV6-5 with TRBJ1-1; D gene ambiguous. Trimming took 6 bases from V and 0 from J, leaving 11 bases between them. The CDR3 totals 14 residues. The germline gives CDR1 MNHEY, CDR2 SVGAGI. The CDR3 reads CASRERQMNTEAFF. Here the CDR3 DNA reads TGTGCCAGCAGGGAGCGGCAGATGAACACTGAAGCTTTCTTT.

The chain's CDR3 is CASFPGQWTEAFF. The DNA for the CDR3 is TGTGCCAGCTTCCCGGGACAGTGGACTGAAGCTTTCTTT. V usage is TRBV18 and J usage is TRBJ1-1, with TRBD1 identical over 7 bases. There are 13 residues in the CDR3. Germline CDR1 reads KGHSH; CDR2 reads LQKENI. V trimming: 7 bases; J trimming: 5 bases; junction bases outside the gene matches: 7.

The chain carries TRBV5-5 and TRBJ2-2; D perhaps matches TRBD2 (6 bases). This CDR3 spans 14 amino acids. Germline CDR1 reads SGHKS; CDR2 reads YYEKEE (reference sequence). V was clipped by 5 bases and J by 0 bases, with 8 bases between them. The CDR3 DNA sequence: TGTGCCAGCAGGCGGGGCCCGAACACCGGGGAGCTGTTTTTT. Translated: CASRRGPNTGELFF.

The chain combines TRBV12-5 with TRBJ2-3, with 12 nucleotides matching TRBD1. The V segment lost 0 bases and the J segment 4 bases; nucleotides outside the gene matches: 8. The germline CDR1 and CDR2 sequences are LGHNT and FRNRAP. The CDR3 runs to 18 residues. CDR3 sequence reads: CASGLVLGTGGGPDTQYF. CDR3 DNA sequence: TGTGCTAGTGGTTTGGTTCTAGGGACAGGGGGCGGTCCAGATACGCAGTATTTT.

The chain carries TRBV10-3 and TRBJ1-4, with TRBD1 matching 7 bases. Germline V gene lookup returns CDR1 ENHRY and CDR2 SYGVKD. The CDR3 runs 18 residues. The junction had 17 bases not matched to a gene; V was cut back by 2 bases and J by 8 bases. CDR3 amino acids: CAISETEKGSTGREKLFF. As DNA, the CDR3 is TGTGCCATCAGTGAGACGGAAAAAGGGTCGACAGGGAGAGAAAAACTGTTTTTT.

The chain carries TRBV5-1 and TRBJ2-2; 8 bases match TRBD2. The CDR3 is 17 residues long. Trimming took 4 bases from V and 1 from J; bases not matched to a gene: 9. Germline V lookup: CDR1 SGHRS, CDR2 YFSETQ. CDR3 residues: CASSQNLAGQNTGELFF. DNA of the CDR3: TGCGCCAGCAGCCAAAACCTAGCGGGTCAGAACACCGGGGAGCTGTTTTTT.

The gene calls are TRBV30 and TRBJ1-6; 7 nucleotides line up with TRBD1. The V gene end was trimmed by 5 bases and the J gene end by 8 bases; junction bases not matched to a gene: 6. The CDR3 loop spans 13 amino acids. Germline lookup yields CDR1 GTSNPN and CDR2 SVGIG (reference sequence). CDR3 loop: CAWATGDYSPLHF. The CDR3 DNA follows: TGTGCCTGGGCAACAGGGGATTATTCACCCCTCCACTTT.

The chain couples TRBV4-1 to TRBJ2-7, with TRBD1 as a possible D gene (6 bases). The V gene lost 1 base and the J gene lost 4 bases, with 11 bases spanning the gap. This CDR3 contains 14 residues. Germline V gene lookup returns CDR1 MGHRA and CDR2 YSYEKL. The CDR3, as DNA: TGCGCCAGCAGCCAAGTAGGCAGGGGTTACGAGCAGTACTTC. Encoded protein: CASSQVGRGYEQYF.

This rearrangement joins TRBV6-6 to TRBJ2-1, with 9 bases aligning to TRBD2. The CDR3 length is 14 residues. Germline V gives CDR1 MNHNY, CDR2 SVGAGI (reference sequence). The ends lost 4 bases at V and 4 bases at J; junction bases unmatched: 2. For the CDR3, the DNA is TGTGCCAGCAGTTGGCGGGGGGGGTACAATGAGCAGTTCTTC. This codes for CASSWRGGYNEQFF.

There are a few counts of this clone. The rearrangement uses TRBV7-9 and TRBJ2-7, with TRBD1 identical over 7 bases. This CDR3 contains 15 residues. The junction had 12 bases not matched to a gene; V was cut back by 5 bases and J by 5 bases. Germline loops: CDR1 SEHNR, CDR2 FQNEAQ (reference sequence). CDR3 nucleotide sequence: TGTGCCAGCAGCCCATACTCTACGACAGGGAACGAGCAGTACTTC. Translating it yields CASSPYSTTGNEQYF. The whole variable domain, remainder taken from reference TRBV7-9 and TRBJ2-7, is DTGVSQNPRHKITKRGQNVTFRCDPISEHNRLYWYRQTLGQGPEFLTYFQNEAQLEKSRLLSDRFSAERPKGSFSTLEIQRTEQGDSAMYLCASSPYSTTGNEQYFGPGTRLTVT.

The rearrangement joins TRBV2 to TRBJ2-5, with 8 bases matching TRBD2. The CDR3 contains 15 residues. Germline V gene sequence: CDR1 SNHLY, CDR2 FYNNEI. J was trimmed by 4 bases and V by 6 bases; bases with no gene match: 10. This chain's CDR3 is CASSALGGAGETQYF. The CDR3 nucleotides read TGTGCCAGCAGCGCCCTCGGGGGGGCGGGAGAGACCCAGTACTTC.

The CDR3 sequence is CASSLGGEAFF. CDR3 DNA: TGTGCCAGCAGCTTAGGAGGGGAAGCTTTCTTT. V is TRBV7-9 and J is TRBJ1-1, with no clear D. There are 11 residues in the CDR3. Germline V gene sequence: CDR1 SEHNR, CDR2 FQNEAQ (reference sequence). V was clipped by 1 base and J by 8 bases, with 5 bases between them. Based on the CDR3 plus reference TRBV7-9 and TRBJ1-1, the full variable domain is DTGVSQNPRHKITKRGQNVTFRCDPISEHNRLYWYRQTLGQGPEFLTYFQNEAQLEKSRLLSDRFSAERPKGSFSTLEIQRTEQGDSAMYLCASSLGGEAFFGQGTRLTVV.

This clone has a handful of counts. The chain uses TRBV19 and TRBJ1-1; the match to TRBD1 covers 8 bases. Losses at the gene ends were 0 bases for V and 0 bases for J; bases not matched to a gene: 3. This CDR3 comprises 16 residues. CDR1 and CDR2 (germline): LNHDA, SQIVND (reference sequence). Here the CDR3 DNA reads TGTGCCAGTAGTATAGAAGGGACAGGCCTGAACACTGAAGCTTTCTTT. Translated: CASSIEGTGLNTEAFF.